The TCR beta chain described here comes from a study of shared clonotypes between healthy human individuals. The junction had 7 bases not matched to a gene; V was cut back by 3 bases and J by 8 bases. The germline gives CDR1 SGDLS, CDR2 YYNGEE. This CDR3 spans 15 amino acids. Method: immunoSEQ multiplex PCR; TCRdb's copy keeps in-frame clones and lacks some. The sample includes about 1 million clones, about 76% seen only once; the top ten take 1.4% to 1.5%. The specimen was memory CD4+ T cells sorted from blood. The sample's subset: CD45RA-negative fraction. The clonotype originates from a man between 18 and 29 years old in good health. The chain uses TRBV9 and TRBJ2-1; 11 bases match TRBD2. The CDR3 sequence is CASSGTSGGWYEQFF. Here the CDR3 DNA reads TGTGCCAGCAGCGGAACTAGCGGGGGTTGGTATGAGCAGTTCTTC.